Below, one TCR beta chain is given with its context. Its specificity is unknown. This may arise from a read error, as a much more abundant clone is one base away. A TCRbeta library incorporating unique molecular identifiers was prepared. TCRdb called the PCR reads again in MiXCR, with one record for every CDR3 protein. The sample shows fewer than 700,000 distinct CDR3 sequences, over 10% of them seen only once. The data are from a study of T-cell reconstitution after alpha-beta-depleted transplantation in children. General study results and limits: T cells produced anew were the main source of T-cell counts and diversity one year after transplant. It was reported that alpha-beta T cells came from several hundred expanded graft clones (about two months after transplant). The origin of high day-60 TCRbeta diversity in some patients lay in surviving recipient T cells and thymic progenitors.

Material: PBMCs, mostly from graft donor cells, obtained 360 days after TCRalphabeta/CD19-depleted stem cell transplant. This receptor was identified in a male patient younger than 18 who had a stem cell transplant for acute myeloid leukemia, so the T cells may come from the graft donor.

The CDR3 protein is CSAGDRTAVVDEQYF. CDR3 bases: TGCAGTGCTGGAGATAGGACGGCGGTCGTGGACGAGCAGTACTTC. V and J are TRBV20-1 and TRBJ2-7; D gene unclear. The CDR3 has 15 residues. Germline lookup yields CDR1 DFQATT and CDR2 SNEGSKA (reference sequence).